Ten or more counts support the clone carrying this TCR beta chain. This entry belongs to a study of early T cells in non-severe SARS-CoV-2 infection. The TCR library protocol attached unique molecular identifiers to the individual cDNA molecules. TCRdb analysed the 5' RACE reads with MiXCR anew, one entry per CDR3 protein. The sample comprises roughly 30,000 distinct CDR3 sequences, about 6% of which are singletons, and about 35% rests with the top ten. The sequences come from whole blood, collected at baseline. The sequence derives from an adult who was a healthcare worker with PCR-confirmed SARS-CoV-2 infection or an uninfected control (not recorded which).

This CDR3 is CASSVVRNEQFF. CDR3 nucleotides: TGTGCCAGCAGCGTGGTACGTAATGAGCAGTTCTTC. This chain links TRBV9 with TRBJ2-1; the D is unclear. The length of the CDR3 is 12 residues. CDR1 is SGDLS and CDR2 is YYNGEE in the germline V gene. V was trimmed by 2 bases and J by 7 bases, leaving 7 bases between them.